This T cell receptor beta chain was captured in a study of T cells in Graves' hyperthyroidism and ophthalmopathy. Study in general: Initial diagnosis, before any treatment, was when peripheral blood was collected.

Authors of the study amplified TCR beta CDR3 regions from RNA transcripts. First-round RT-PCR of the TCR CDR3 relied on the HTBI primer set. Each CDR3 protein gets one entry after TCRdb re-called the multiplex PCR reads with MiXCR. The data hold roughly 720,000 distinct CDR3 sequences, with approximately 15% observed a single time. CDR3 length: 16 residues. Trimming pared 2 bases from V and 7 bases from J, leaving 21 bases between. The germline CDR1 and CDR2 sequences are MNHEY and SMNVEV (reference sequence). Study-level results: Also found in blood were most expanded thyroid clonotypes above 0.001. With a median lead of roughly 6.2 months before onset, the model predicted ophthalmopathy.

About this clonotype: Its antigen is undetermined.

This TCR derives from a man between 50 and 59 years old with Graves' hyperthyroidism. This sequence joins TRBV27 and TRBJ2-7; D is unresolved. The source material was blood. The CDR3, as DNA: TGTGCCAGCAGTTTAAAAGTCCGGCGATCGATGTTGGAGCAGTACTTC. Translation gives CASSLKVRRSMLEQYF.